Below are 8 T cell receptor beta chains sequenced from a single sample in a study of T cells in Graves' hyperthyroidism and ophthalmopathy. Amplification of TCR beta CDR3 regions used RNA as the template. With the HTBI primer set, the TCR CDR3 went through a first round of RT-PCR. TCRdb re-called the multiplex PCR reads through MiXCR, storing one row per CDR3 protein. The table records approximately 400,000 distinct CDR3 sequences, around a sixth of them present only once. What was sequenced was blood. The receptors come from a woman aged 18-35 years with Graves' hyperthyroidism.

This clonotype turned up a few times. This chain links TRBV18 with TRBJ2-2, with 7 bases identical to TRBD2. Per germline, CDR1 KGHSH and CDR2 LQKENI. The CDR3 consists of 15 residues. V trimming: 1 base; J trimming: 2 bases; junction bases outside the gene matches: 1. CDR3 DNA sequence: TGTGCCAGCTCACCACTGGGACTAAACACCGGGGAGCTGTTTTTT. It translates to CASSPLGLNTGELFF.

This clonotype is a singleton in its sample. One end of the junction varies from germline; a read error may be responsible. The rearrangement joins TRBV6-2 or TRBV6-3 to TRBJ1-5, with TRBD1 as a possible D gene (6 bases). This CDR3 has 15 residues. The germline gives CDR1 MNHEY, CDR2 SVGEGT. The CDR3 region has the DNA TGTGCCAGCAGTTACCCCCCCAGGGGTTATCAGCCCCGGCATTTT. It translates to CASSYPPRGYQPRHF.

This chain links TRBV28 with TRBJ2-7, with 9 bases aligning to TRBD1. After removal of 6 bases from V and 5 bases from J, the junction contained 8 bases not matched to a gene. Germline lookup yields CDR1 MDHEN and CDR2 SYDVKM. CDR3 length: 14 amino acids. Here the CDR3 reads CASSPGTGFHEQYF. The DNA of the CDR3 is TGTGCCAGCAGCCCGGGGACAGGGTTCCACGAGCAGTACTTC.

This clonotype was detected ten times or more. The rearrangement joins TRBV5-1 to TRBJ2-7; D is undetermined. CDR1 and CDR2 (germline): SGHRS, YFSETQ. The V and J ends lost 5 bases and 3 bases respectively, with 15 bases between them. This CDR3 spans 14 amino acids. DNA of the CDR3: TGCGCCAGCAGACAAGACGGGCCAATCTACGAGCAGTACTTC. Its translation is CASRQDGPIYEQYF.

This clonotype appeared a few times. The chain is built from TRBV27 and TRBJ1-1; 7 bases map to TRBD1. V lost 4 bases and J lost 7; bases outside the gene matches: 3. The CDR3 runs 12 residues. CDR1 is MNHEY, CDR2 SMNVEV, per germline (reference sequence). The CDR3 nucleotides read TGTGCCAGCAGTTCTACAGGGGTTGAAGCTTTCTTT. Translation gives CASSSTGVEAFF.

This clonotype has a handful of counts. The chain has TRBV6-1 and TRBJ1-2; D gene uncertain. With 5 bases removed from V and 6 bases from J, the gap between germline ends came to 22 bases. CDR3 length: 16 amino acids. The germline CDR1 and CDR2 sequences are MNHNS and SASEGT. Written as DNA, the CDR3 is TGTGCCAGCAGTACCCACGTAAAATGGGGTGGTAATGGCTACACCTTC. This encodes CASSTHVKWGGNGYTF.

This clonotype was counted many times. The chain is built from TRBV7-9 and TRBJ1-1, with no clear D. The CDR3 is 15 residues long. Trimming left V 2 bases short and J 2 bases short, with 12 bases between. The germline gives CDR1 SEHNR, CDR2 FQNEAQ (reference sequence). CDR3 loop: CASSLSTVVNTEAFF. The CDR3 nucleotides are TGTGCCAGCAGCTTATCAACAGTTGTTAACACTGAAGCTTTCTTT. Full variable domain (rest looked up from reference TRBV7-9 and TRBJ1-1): DTGVSQNPRHKITKRGQNVTFRCDPISEHNRLYWYRQTLGQGPEFLTYFQNEAQLEKSRLLSDRFSAERPKGSFSTLEIQRTEQGDSAMYLCASSLSTVVNTEAFFGQGTRLTVV.

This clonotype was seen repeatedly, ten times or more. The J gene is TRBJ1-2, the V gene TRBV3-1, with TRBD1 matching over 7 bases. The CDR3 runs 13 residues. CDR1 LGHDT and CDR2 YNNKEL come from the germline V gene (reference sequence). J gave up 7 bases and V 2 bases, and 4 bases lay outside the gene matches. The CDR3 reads CASSQRGLAGYTF. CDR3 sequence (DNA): TGTGCCAGCAGCCAAAGGGGGCTGGCTGGCTACACCTTC.